A selection of T cell receptor beta chains follows, all from one sample in a study of CD8 T cells in Susac syndrome. MiXCR, run by TCRdb on the immunoSEQ multiplex PCR reads, gives a single entry per CDR3 protein. The repertoire has roughly 140,000 distinct CDR3 sequences, 85% to 95% of them found once; the top ten carry 0.15% to 0.2%. Sequencing was performed on CD4+ T cells from PBMCs. Source of these receptors: a human donor with Susac syndrome. CDR3s include the opening cysteine and the closing phenylalanine or tryptophan. A D gene is named only where the DNA matches it firmly. Rows may omit the clone size; those that give it use once, few, many or a size class.

J gene: TRBJ2-1; D gene: NA; V gene: TRBV7-3; clone size: NA; CDR3 DNA: TGTGCCAGCAGCTTAACGAGTAGCGGAAATGAGCAGTTCTTC; CDR3 protein: CASSLTSSGNEQFF
J gene: TRBJ2-7; D gene: NA; V gene: TRBV14; clone size: NA; CDR3 DNA: TGTGCCAGCAGCCAAGAAGGTGCGGGCTCCTTGGAGCAGTACTTC; CDR3 protein: CASSQEGAGSLEQYF
J gene: TRBJ2-3; D gene: NA; V gene: TRBV7-9; clone size: NA; CDR3 DNA: TGTGCCAGCAGCCCCGGAGGGGACCCCACAGATACGCAGTATTTT; CDR3 protein: CASSPGGDPTDTQYF
J gene: TRBJ2-7; D gene: NA; V gene: TRBV20-1; clone size: NA; CDR3 DNA: TGCAGTGCTAGTTCGGATACCCACGAGCAGTACTTC; CDR3 protein: CSASSDTHEQYF
J gene: TRBJ2-4; D gene: NA; V gene: TRBV12-5; clone size: once; CDR3 DNA: TGTGCTAGTGGTTTGGCCACGACAACTCAAAACATTCAGTACTTC; CDR3 protein: CASGLATTTQNIQYF
J gene: TRBJ1-2; D gene: TRBD1; V gene: TRBV29-1; clone size: NA; CDR3 DNA: TGCAGCGTTGAAGGGGGACAGGGGGCGCGTGGCTACACCTTC; CDR3 protein: CSVEGGQGARGYTF
J gene: TRBJ1-2; D gene: NA; V gene: TRBV5-1; clone size: NA; CDR3 DNA: TGCGCCAGCAGGGACGCCCAAGGCGGCTACACCTTC; CDR3 protein: CASRDAQGGYTF
J gene: TRBJ2-5; D gene: NA; V gene: TRBV29-1; clone size: NA; CDR3 DNA: TGCAGCGTTGAAGTTGTGCAGACCCAGTACTTC; CDR3 protein: CSVEVVQTQYF
J gene: TRBJ1-5; D gene: NA; V gene: TRBV20-1; clone size: NA; CDR3 DNA: TGCAGTGCTAGAGATAAGGGACTACGCAATCAGCCCCAGCATTTT; CDR3 protein: CSARDKGLRNQPQHF
J gene: TRBJ2-2; D gene: NA; V gene: TRBV6-4; clone size: NA; CDR3 DNA: TGTGCCAGCAGTGATCAAGCGGTCGGGGAGCTGTTTTTT; CDR3 protein: CASSDQAVGELFF
J gene: TRBJ2-2; D gene: NA; V gene: TRBV7-3; clone size: NA; CDR3 DNA: TGTGCCAGCAGCTTAGCACACTACACCGGGGAGCTGTTTTTT; CDR3 protein: CASSLAHYTGELFF
J gene: TRBJ2-5; D gene: NA; V gene: TRBV12-3/TRBV12-4; clone size: NA; CDR3 DNA: TGTGCCAGCAGTCCCCTCACAGGAAGACAAGAGACCCAGTACTTC; CDR3 protein: CASSPLTGRQETQYF
J gene: TRBJ1-1; D gene: NA; V gene: TRBV27; clone size: NA; CDR3 DNA: TGTGCCAGCAGGGCCACAGTGAACACTGAAGCTTTCTTT; CDR3 protein: CASRATVNTEAFF
J gene: TRBJ2-5; D gene: NA; V gene: TRBV20-1; clone size: NA; CDR3 DNA: TGCAGTGCTAGACCCAGGGTTGAGACCCAGTACTTC; CDR3 protein: CSARPRVETQYF
J gene: TRBJ2-3; D gene: TRBD2; V gene: TRBV6-1; clone size: NA; CDR3 DNA: TGTGCCAGCAGCCGAGTCGGGACTAGCGGGGTCGCAGATACGCAGTATTTT; CDR3 protein: CASSRVGTSGVADTQYF
J gene: TRBJ2-7; D gene: NA; V gene: TRBV6-5; clone size: NA; CDR3 DNA: TGTGCCAGCAGTCGGTCAAAGGGCGAGCAGTACTTC; CDR3 protein: CASSRSKGEQYF
J gene: TRBJ1-5; D gene: NA; V gene: TRBV4-3; clone size: NA; CDR3 DNA: TGCGCCAGCAGCCAAGAGGTGAATAGCAATCAGCCCCAGCATTTT; CDR3 protein: CASSQEVNSNQPQHF
J gene: TRBJ1-3; D gene: NA; V gene: TRBV5-4; clone size: NA; CDR3 DNA: TGTGCCAGCAGCTTGGGACGGTCCTCTGGAAACACCATATATTTT; CDR3 protein: CASSLGRSSGNTIYF
J gene: TRBJ1-6; D gene: NA; V gene: TRBV7-3; clone size: NA; CDR3 DNA: TGTGCCAGCAGCTTAACGAGTGGCTGGGGATCACCCCTCCACTTT; CDR3 protein: CASSLTSGWGSPLHF
J gene: TRBJ2-1; D gene: TRBD2; V gene: TRBV12-3/TRBV12-4; clone size: NA; CDR3 DNA: TGTGCCAGCAGTTTAAGCGGGGGCTCCTACAATGAGCAGTTCTTC; CDR3 protein: CASSLSGGSYNEQFF
J gene: TRBJ2-7; D gene: NA; V gene: TRBV4-3; clone size: NA; CDR3 DNA: TGCGCCAGCAGCCAAGATGCCGGTCCCTACGAGCAGTACTTC; CDR3 protein: CASSQDAGPYEQYF
J gene: TRBJ2-5; D gene: NA; V gene: TRBV29-1; clone size: NA; CDR3 DNA: TGCAGCGTTGAATCAGTCCGACCCGGAGAGACCCAGTACTTC; CDR3 protein: CSVESVRPGETQYF
J gene: TRBJ1-1; D gene: NA; V gene: TRBV5-4; clone size: NA; CDR3 DNA: TGTGCCAGCAGCCACGGACAGCAGAACACTGAAGCTTTCTTT; CDR3 protein: CASSHGQQNTEAFF
J gene: TRBJ1-6; D gene: TRBD1; V gene: TRBV6-5; clone size: few; CDR3 DNA: TGTGCCAGCAGGTTGGACAGGGGTAATTCACCCCTCCACTTT; CDR3 protein: CASRLDRGNSPLHF
J gene: TRBJ2-2; D gene: NA; V gene: TRBV7-2; clone size: once; CDR3 DNA: TGTGCCAGCAGCGTTAGCGGAGGGGGCGGGGAGCTGTTTTTT; CDR3 protein: CASSVSGGGGELFF
J gene: TRBJ1-4; D gene: TRBD1; V gene: TRBV20-1; clone size: NA; CDR3 DNA: TGCAGTGCTTCACAGGGGCCGGGTGAAAAACTGTTTTTT; CDR3 protein: CSASQGPGEKLFF
J gene: TRBJ2-1; D gene: NA; V gene: TRBV20-1; clone size: NA; CDR3 DNA: TGCAGTGCTAGGAGGCAGGGACACAATGAGCAGTTCTTC; CDR3 protein: CSARRQGHNEQFF
J gene: TRBJ1-2; D gene: TRBD1; V gene: TRBV5-6; clone size: NA; CDR3 DNA: TGTGCCAGCAGCCCCGGGACAGGGGGAAAGTATGGCTACACCTTC; CDR3 protein: CASSPGTGGKYGYTF
J gene: TRBJ2-3; D gene: NA; V gene: TRBV24-1; clone size: NA; CDR3 DNA: TGTGCCACCAGTGATTCCGGGACGGCCGCGGATACGCAGTATTTT; CDR3 protein: CATSDSGTAADTQYF
J gene: TRBJ1-2; D gene: TRBD1; V gene: TRBV20-1; clone size: NA; CDR3 DNA: TGCAGTGCTACGGGACAGGGAGGATATGGCTACACCTTC; CDR3 protein: CSATGQGGYGYTF
J gene: TRBJ1-5; D gene: NA; V gene: TRBV7-9; clone size: NA; CDR3 DNA: TGTGCCAGCAGCCCAGATGGGCAGGGTCGGGGCAATCAGCCCCAGCATTTT; CDR3 protein: CASSPDGQGRGNQPQHF
J gene: TRBJ2-5; D gene: TRBD2; V gene: TRBV20-1; clone size: NA; CDR3 DNA: TGCAGTGCTAGAGGGCTAGCGGGGGACCAAGAGACCCAGTACTTC; CDR3 protein: CSARGLAGDQETQYF
J gene: TRBJ2-7; D gene: NA; V gene: TRBV29-1; clone size: once; CDR3 DNA: TGCAGCGTTGAACGGGGAGGCGAGCAGTACTTC; CDR3 protein: CSVERGGEQYF
J gene: TRBJ1-1; D gene: NA; V gene: TRBV18; clone size: NA; CDR3 DNA: TGTGCCAGCTCACCCCGAGGGGGGCAATGGAACACTGAAGCTTTCTTT; CDR3 protein: CASSPRGGQWNTEAFF
J gene: TRBJ2-5; D gene: TRBD2; V gene: TRBV2; clone size: NA; CDR3 DNA: TGTGCCAGCACCCCGGGAGGGGGGTTTAGGGAGACCCAGTACTTC; CDR3 protein: CASTPGGGFRETQYF
J gene: TRBJ2-7; D gene: NA; V gene: TRBV5-1; clone size: NA; CDR3 DNA: TGCGCCAGCAACCCCGAGGGGGTCTACGAGCAGTACTTC; CDR3 protein: CASNPEGVYEQYF
J gene: TRBJ2-5; D gene: NA; V gene: TRBV7-3; clone size: NA; CDR3 DNA: TGTGCCAGCAGCTTAAAGGGTGAAGGGCAAGAGACCCAGTACTTC; CDR3 protein: CASSLKGEGQETQYF
J gene: TRBJ2-3; D gene: NA; V gene: TRBV14; clone size: NA; CDR3 DNA: TGTGCCAGCAGCCAAGCTGCCGATACGCAGTATTTT; CDR3 protein: CASSQAADTQYF
J gene: TRBJ2-5; D gene: TRBD2; V gene: TRBV12-3/TRBV12-4; clone size: NA; CDR3 DNA: TGTGCCACCCAAGAGGCGGGGGGTGATCAAGAGACCCAGTACTTC; CDR3 protein: CATQEAGGDQETQYF
J gene: TRBJ1-4; D gene: NA; V gene: TRBV19; clone size: NA; CDR3 DNA: TGTGCCACTACGGACCGGGCGGGTGAAAAACTGTTTTTT; CDR3 protein: CATTDRAGEKLFF
J gene: TRBJ2-7; D gene: NA; V gene: TRBV20-1; clone size: NA; CDR3 DNA: TGCAGTGCTAGCACTACCGCCGGCGAGCAGTACTTC; CDR3 protein: CSASTTAGEQYF
J gene: TRBJ1-3; D gene: NA; V gene: TRBV7-9; clone size: NA; CDR3 DNA: TGTGCCAGCAGCTTAGTGCTGAGAAGCTCTGGAAACACCATATATTTT; CDR3 protein: CASSLVLRSSGNTIYF
J gene: TRBJ1-6; D gene: NA; V gene: TRBV27; clone size: NA; CDR3 DNA: TGTGCCAGCAGTTTTAGGGGGAAATCACCCCTCCACTTT; CDR3 protein: CASSFRGKSPLHF
J gene: TRBJ1-1; D gene: NA; V gene: TRBV12-3/TRBV12-4; clone size: NA; CDR3 DNA: TGTGCCAGCGGGGACGGGACTGAAGCTTTCTTT; CDR3 protein: CASGDGTEAFF
J gene: TRBJ2-3; D gene: NA; V gene: TRBV2; clone size: few; CDR3 DNA: TGTGCCAGCAGGTTCACAGATACGCAGTATTTT; CDR3 protein: CASRFTDTQYF
J gene: TRBJ2-6; D gene: NA; V gene: TRBV20-1; clone size: NA; CDR3 DNA: TGCAGTGCAAGGCCAGGGGCCCTGAGCTCTGGGGCCAACGTCCTGACTTTC; CDR3 protein: CSARPGALSSGANVLTF
J gene: TRBJ1-4; D gene: NA; V gene: TRBV20-1; clone size: NA; CDR3 DNA: TGCAGTGCTAGAGGGGGAGCTAATGAAAAACTGTTTTTT; CDR3 protein: CSARGGANEKLFF